This TCR beta chain comes out of a study of neurological immune-mediated disorders (dated by TCRdb to between 2017 and 2020). Regarding the study in general: Of the 35 or so multiple sclerosis patients, about 31 had relapsing-remitting MS and 3 had secondary progressive MS. The study compared peripheral blood TCR-beta repertoires of HTLV-I-associated myelopathy (HAM/TSP) patients, multiple sclerosis patients and healthy controls using UMI-based sequencing. Of the roughly 70 subjects in the cohort, roughly 14 were HAM/TSP patients, about 34 were multiple sclerosis patients, and some 20 were healthy controls. The approximately 100 TCR-beta libraries included longitudinal samples, technical triplicates and paired sorted CD4+ and CD8+ T-cell subsets alongside PBMC samples. Longitudinal HAM/TSP and healthy donors were sampled at 3 time-points each (about 3-40 month intervals). What the research found in general, with its limitations: Repertoires from 18 of 34 MS patients were grouped by phylogenetic analysis into a cluster of related CDR3 sequences, suggesting a possible repertoire-level signature. TCR clonal expansion was highest in HAM/TSP patients and lowest in MS patients, with MS patients falling below even healthy controls. Across subjects, expanded clones never shared an identical CDR3 amino acid sequence, which suggests that the TCR-beta repertoires in every group were private. No association of the MS cluster with clinical or MRI features was observed, and the need for larger cohorts was stated by the authors.

cDNA was synthesized by template-switch 5'RACE using a primer carrying a 10-nucleotide random unique molecular identifier by which each TCR transcript was tagged. Each sequencing run produced over 200 million TCR-beta sequences covering 15-18 subjects. The RNeasy kit was used to extract total RNA. The KAPA Real-time Library Amplification kit was used to amplify TCR-beta VDJ regions with primers targeting the TCR constant region and the 5'RACE anchor. Sample indexes and Illumina adaptors were added in a first PCR, and a second PCR then increased library yield. After Ampure bead purification, the TCR product of roughly 650 bp was size-selected on a 2% E-gel SizeSelection system. Library quality was checked on a Bioanalyzer, concentration was measured with Qubit, and libraries were quantified with the Kapa Library Quantification kit before pooling. Paired-end 2 x 150 bp sequencing of the libraries was performed on an Illumina HiSeq 2500. To increase sequence diversity, about 23-30% phiX was spiked into each library pool. Per the original workflow: Quality-filtered reads were processed with the UMI-based MiGEC pipeline, which removed over 75% of raw TCR sequences during error correction. IMGT germline references were used for aligning VDJ genes, and each clonotype was defined as a unique CDR3 amino acid sequence together with its V-J genes. Clonal expansion, Shannon diversity and CDR3 relatedness were evaluated with VDJtools (CalcPairwiseDistances, ClusterSamples), while phylogenetic trees were built in CLCbio workbench. Using coefficient-of-variation modelling across technical triplicates, the study counted a clone as expanded if it had at least 8 unique UMIs. Using fastp trimming at Q25 and MiXCR clonotype assembly, TCRdb reanalyzed the public sequencing data and kept in-frame beta chains. Each record represents a unique CDR3 protein, reported with the most common genes and DNA among its rows. These V and J calls are TCRdb output, not the study's own analysis. Across this sample there are tens of thousands of distinct CDR3 sequences, with about 5% seen only once. Jointly, the top ten make up roughly 7.9% of the sample.

A remark on this clonotype: Its antigen has not been determined. No per-base quality is available; no much larger clone lies one base away.

In light of the paper, this sample's time point label describes: longitudinal time-point 2. Unsorted PBMC libraries were generated from 2 million PBMCs stored in RNAlater at -80 °C until RNA extraction. Multiple sclerosis patients were enrolled in a US clinical protocol evaluating disease progression by magnetic resonance imaging. Peripheral blood underwent Ficoll-Hypaque density gradient centrifugation to isolate PBMCs, which were then cryopreserved in liquid nitrogen. The source is a woman in her sixties with multiple sclerosis. The sample comprised PBMCs.

The DNA sequence reads TGTGCCACCCCGGGCAGCGAGGGGCTGAACACTGAAGCTTTCTTT. It translates to CATPGSEGLNTEAFF. The chain employs TRBV7-9 and TRBJ1-1, with TRBD1 perhaps the D gene, on 5 matching bases. Taken from cysteine to phenylalanine, the CDR3 has 15 residues. Of all the DNA, just the CDR3 is kept, 45 bases in frame from base 1. V gives up 10 bases and J gives up 0 bases, and the segment between their germline ends measures 18 bases. Reading the germline V gene (reference sequence) gives CDR1 SEHNR and CDR2 FQNEAQ.